This TCR beta chain came from a study of blood T cell repertoires in COVID-19. For the study at large: PBMCs, B-cell-depleted T cells, or T cells were the source of the cDNA or gDNA that made up the material.

Authors' methods: Nucleated cell counts were estimated from reference gene primer amplification. The table came from immunoSEQ multiplex PCR; TCRdb's copy has only in-frame clones and leaves some out. The DNA was the basis for D and trimming; V, J and clone size are from that table. The repertoire holds around 210,000 clones, more than 80% seen once, with roughly 7.6% in the top ten. Seattle patient enrollment occurred during active infection, with longitudinal follow-up thereafter. Germline CDR1 reads SGHTA; CDR2 reads FQGNSA. Trimming took 5 bases from V and 3 from J, leaving 11 bases between them. The CDR3 has 13 amino acids.

The chain is built from TRBV7-2 and TRBJ2-7, with D possibly being TRBD2 (5 bases). The sequenced sample consisted of peripheral blood. The sequence was obtained from a woman aged 80 or older with COVID-19, enrolled during active disease. CDR3 in amino acids: CASSPREGYEQYF. As DNA, the CDR3 is TGTGCCAGCAGCCCCCGAGAGGGCTACGAGCAGTACTTC.